The 11 T cell receptor beta chains reported below all come from one sample, sequenced in a study of blood T cell repertoires in COVID-19. Method: immunoSEQ multiplex PCR; TCRdb's copy keeps in-frame clones and lacks some. The sample contains roughly 170,000 clones, 60% to 80% of which appear only once. The sample was PBMCs or T cells enriched from blood (not recorded which). These TCRs come from a woman in her 50s who had recovered from COVID-19.

CDR3 region: CASSSGQGMTPWYTF. The CDR3 nucleotides read TGCGCCAGCAGCTCGGGACAGGGGATGACACCCTGGTACACCTTC. This rearrangement joins TRBV5-1 to TRBJ1-2; TRBD1 aligns across 10 bases. With V trimmed by 3 bases and J by 11 bases, 13 bases remained unmatched. Germline loops: CDR1 SGHRS, CDR2 YFSETQ. The CDR3 length is 15 residues.

The chain uses TRBV5-1 and TRBJ2-4; 9 nucleotides match TRBD1. The V and J ends lost 4 bases and 1 base, in that order; junction bases with no gene match: 9. Germline V gives CDR1 SGHRS, CDR2 YFSETQ. The CDR3 has 17 residues. CDR3 coding DNA: TGCGCCAGCAGCCGAACTGGGACAGGGAGTGCCAAAAACATTCAGTACTTC. Translation gives CASSRTGTGSAKNIQYF. The whole variable domain, filled in from reference TRBV5-1 and TRBJ2-4, reads KAGVTQTPRYLIKTRGQQVTLSCSPISGHRSVSWYQQTPGQGLQFLFEYFSETQRNKGNFPGRFSGRQFSNSRSEMNVSTLELGDSALYLCASSRTGTGSAKNIQYFGAGTRLSVL.

The genes are TRBV5-1 and TRBJ2-1; 7 bases are a match to TRBD2. Germline lookup yields CDR1 SGHRS and CDR2 YFSETQ. The trim removed 0 bases at V and 9 bases at J, leaving 6 bases unmatched. This CDR3 region has 14 residues. In nucleotides, the CDR3 is TGCGCCAGCAGCTTGGGGACTAGGAAATCTGAGCAGTTCTTC. This translates into CASSLGTRKSEQFF. The variable domain in full, completed from reference TRBV5-1 and TRBJ2-1, reads KAGVTQTPRYLIKTRGQQVTLSCSPISGHRSVSWYQQTPGQGLQFLFEYFSETQRNKGNFPGRFSGRQFSNSRSEMNVSTLELGDSALYLCASSLGTRKSEQFFGPGTRLTVL.

The chain is built from TRBV9 and TRBJ2-3; perhaps TRBD1 as D (6 bases). The length of the CDR3 is 15 residues. CDR1 and CDR2 (germline): SGDLS, YYNGEE. Trimming left V 0 bases short and J 5 bases short, with 13 bases between. The CDR3 bases are TGTGCCAGCAGCGTAGGTGGCAGGGGTGGAGATACGCAGTATTTT. It is translated as CASSVGGRGGDTQYF.

This sequence joins TRBV9 and TRBJ1-6; TRBD1 might be the D (5 bases). The CDR3 has 14 residues. Germline CDR1 SGDLS, CDR2 YYNGEE. V was clipped by 4 bases and J by 6 bases, with 11 bases between them. The chain's CDR3 is CASSPDRVNSPLHF. The CDR3 DNA reads as TGTGCCAGCAGCCCCGACAGAGTTAATTCACCCCTCCACTTT.

The chain couples TRBV16 to TRBJ2-5, with 12 bases matching TRBD2. Losses at the gene ends were 1 base for V and 4 bases for J; bases not matched to a gene: 1. The CDR3 consists of 15 residues. CDR1 is KGHSY, CDR2 FQNENV, per germline. The CDR3 is CASSQLTSGRETQYF. CDR3 coding DNA: TGTGCCAGCAGCCAATTGACTAGCGGGAGAGAGACCCAGTACTTC.

This chain joins TRBV28 and TRBJ2-7; TRBD2 agrees at 8 bases. The V and J ends lost 9 bases and 6 bases, in that order; junction bases with no gene match: 13. CDR1 and CDR2 (germline): MDHEN, SYDVKM. CDR3 length: 14 residues. The CDR3 region is CASSPPGGGLEQYF. CDR3 bases: TGTGCCAGTTCACCACCCGGGGGGGGCCTCGAGCAGTACTTC.

The rearrangement joins TRBV27 to TRBJ1-1; 8 bases are a match to TRBD1. This CDR3 contains 15 residues. Losses at the gene ends were 9 bases for V and 0 bases for J; bases not matched to a gene: 9. Per the germline V gene, CDR1 is MNHEY and CDR2 is SMNVEV (reference sequence). The CDR3 reads CASSRTGWMNTEAFF. The CDR3 DNA reads TGTGCCAGTTCCCGGACAGGGTGGATGAACACTGAAGCTTTCTTT.

The chain combines TRBV29-1 with TRBJ2-7; 12 nucleotides align to TRBD2. V was pared by 6 bases and J by 5 bases, with 8 bases of the junction left unmatched. The germline CDR1 and CDR2 sequences are SQVTM and ANQGSEA. This CDR3 contains 14 residues. This chain's CDR3 is CSVQRLAGENEQYF. The CDR3 DNA sequence: TGCAGCGTGCAACGACTAGCGGGAGAGAACGAGCAGTACTTC.

This clone was counted many times. The rearrangement joins TRBV3-1 (or the pseudogene TRBV3-2) to TRBJ1-2; 7 bases fit TRBD1. Germline V gene sequence: CDR1 LGHDT, CDR2 YNNKEL (reference sequence). The length of the CDR3 is 14 residues. J was trimmed by 2 bases and V by 1 base; bases with no gene match: 1. The CDR3 sequence: CASSQGRGNYGYTF. The CDR3 nucleotides read TGTGCCAGCAGCCAAGGCAGGGGGAACTATGGCTACACCTTC.

The V gene is TRBV24-1, the J gene TRBJ2-5; D is unclear. Germline V gives CDR1 KGHDR, CDR2 SFDVKD. The germline V and J ends were trimmed by 0 bases and 2 bases, with 9 bases remaining between them. There are 15 residues in the CDR3. The CDR3 nucleotides are TGTGCCACCAGTGATTTGATCGGTGCACAAGAGACCCAGTACTTC. Amino acid sequence: CATSDLIGAQETQYF.